This entry concerns a single T cell receptor beta chain. When the RNA was reverse transcribed, random hexamers were used with an input of roughly 0.45 to 1 ug. MiXCR, run by TCRdb on the immunoSEQ multiplex PCR reads, gives a single entry per CDR3 protein. The sample carries 84,000 or so distinct CDR3 sequences, around 96% recorded once. CDR1 and CDR2 (germline): SEHNR, FQNEAQ (reference sequence). The CDR3 totals 19 residues. The junction had 15 bases not matched to a gene; V was cut back by 5 bases and J by 2 bases. The T cells that were sequenced for TCR beta were CD8+ and CD4+ cells from blood. While CD8+ and CD4+ T cells were isolated negatively, TEMRA cells were enriched by FACS. This sample stems from a study of CD8 T cells in Susac syndrome. Study at large: Among the Susac syndrome patients who underwent sequencing, about 6 had clinically active disease, while roughly 8 of them were in remission.

The V gene is TRBV7-9, the J gene TRBJ2-3, with 11 bases fitting TRBD2. The receptor was isolated from a human donor with Susac syndrome. The sequenced sample was CD8+ T cells from PBMCs. CDR3 residues: CASSPEGLAGGPNTDTQYF. The CDR3 DNA follows: TGTGCCAGCAGCCCGGAGGGATTAGCGGGAGGGCCAAACACAGATACGCAGTATTTT.